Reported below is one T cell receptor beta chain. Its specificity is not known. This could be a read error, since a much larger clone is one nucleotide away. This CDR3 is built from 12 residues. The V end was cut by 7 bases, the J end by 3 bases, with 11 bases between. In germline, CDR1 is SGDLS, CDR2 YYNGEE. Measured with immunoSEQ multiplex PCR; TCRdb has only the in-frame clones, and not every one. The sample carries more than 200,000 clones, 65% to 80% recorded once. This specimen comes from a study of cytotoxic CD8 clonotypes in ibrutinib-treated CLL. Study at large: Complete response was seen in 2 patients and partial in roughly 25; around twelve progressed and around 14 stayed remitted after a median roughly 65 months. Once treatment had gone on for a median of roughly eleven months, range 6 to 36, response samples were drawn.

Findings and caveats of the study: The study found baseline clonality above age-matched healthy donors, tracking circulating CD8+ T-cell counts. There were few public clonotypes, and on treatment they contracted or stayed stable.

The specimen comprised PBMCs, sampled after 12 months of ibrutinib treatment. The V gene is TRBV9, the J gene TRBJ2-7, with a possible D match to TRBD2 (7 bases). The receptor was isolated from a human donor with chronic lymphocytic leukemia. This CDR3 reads CASGGGGYEQYF. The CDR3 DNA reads TGTGCCAGCGGGGGAGGGGGCTACGAGCAGTACTTC.